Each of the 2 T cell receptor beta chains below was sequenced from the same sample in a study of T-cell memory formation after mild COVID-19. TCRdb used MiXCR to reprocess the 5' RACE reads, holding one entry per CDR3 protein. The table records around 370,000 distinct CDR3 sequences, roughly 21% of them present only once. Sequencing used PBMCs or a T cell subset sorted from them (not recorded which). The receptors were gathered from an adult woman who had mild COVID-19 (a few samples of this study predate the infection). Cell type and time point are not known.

Here the CDR3 DNA reads TGTGCCAGCAGCCCACGACGACTAGCGGGAGCACAGGATACGCAGTATTTT. Translation: CASSPRRLAGAQDTQYF. V usage is TRBV7-9 and J usage is TRBJ2-3, with 12 bases aligning to TRBD2. Looked up from germline, CDR1 is SEHNR and CDR2 is FQNEAQ (reference sequence). This CDR3 is 17 amino acids long. The junction had 12 bases not matched to a gene; V was cut back by 5 bases and J by 6 bases.

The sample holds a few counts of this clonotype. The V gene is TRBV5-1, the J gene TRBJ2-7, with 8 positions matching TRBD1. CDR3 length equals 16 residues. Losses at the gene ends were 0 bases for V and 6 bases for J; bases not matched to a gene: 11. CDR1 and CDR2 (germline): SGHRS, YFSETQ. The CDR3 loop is CASSLEAGTGRGEQYF. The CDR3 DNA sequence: TGCGCCAGCAGCTTGGAAGCCGGGACAGGTCGGGGCGAGCAGTACTTC.